This T cell receptor beta chain is from a study of T-cell memory formation after mild COVID-19. TCRdb redid the calling of the 5' RACE reads with MiXCR, one entry per CDR3 protein. The table shows about 290,000 distinct CDR3 sequences, with approximately 16% occurring only once. This clonotype was recorded at least ten times. Germline CDR1 MGHRA, CDR2 YSYEKL. V lost 4 bases and J 7 bases, leaving 17 bases between the germline ends. The CDR3 length is 15 residues. The chain joins TRBV4-1 to TRBJ1-5, with D tentatively TRBD1 (5 bases). The receptor comes from a man aged 18 to 29 who had mild COVID-19 (a few samples of this study predate the infection). Cell type and time point are not known. The sample comprised PBMCs or a T cell subset sorted from them (not recorded which). CDR3: CASSRAWGGEQPQHF. The CDR3 DNA reads TGCGCCAGCAGCCGAGCGTGGGGAGGGGAACAGCCCCAGCATTTT.